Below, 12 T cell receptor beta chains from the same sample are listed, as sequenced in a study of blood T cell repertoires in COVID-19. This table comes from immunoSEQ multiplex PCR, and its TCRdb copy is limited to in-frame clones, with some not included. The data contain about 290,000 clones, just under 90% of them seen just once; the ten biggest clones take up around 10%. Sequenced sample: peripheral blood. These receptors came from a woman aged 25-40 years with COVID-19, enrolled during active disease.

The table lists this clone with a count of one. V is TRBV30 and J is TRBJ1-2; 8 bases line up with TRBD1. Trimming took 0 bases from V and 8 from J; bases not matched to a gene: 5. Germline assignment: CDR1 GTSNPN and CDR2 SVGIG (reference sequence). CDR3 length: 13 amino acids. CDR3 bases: TGTGCCTGGAGTGTATGGACAGGGAGAGGCTACACCTTC. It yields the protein CAWSVWTGRGYTF. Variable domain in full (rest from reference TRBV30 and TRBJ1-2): SQTIHQWPATLVQPVGSPLSLECTVEGTSNPNLYWYRQAAGRGLQLLFYSVGIGQISSEVPQNLSASRPQDRQFILSSKKLLLSDSGFYLCAWSVWTGRGYTFGSGTRLTVV.

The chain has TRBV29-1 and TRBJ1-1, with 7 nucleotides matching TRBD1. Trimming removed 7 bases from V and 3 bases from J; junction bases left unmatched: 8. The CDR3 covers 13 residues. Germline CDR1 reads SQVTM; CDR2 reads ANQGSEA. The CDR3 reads CSATTGLYTEAFF. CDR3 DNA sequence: TGCAGCGCAACGACAGGGTTATACACTGAAGCTTTCTTT.

CDR3 coding DNA: TGTGCCAGCAGCGTCAGAGGTCGAGGCTACACCTTC. This encodes CASSVRGRGYTF. The chain uses TRBV9 and TRBJ1-2; D unresolved. Trimming took off 2 bases at V and 8 bases at J, with 10 bases between the two ends. The length of the CDR3 is 12 residues. Germline CDR1 is SGDLS and CDR2 is YYNGEE.

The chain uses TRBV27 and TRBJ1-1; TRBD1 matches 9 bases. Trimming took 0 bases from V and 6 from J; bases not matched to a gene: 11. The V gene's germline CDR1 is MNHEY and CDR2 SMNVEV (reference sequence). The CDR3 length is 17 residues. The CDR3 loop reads CASSLSWGPGTGSEAFF. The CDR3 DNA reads TGTGCCAGCAGTTTATCGTGGGGGCCCGGGACAGGGTCTGAAGCTTTCTTT.

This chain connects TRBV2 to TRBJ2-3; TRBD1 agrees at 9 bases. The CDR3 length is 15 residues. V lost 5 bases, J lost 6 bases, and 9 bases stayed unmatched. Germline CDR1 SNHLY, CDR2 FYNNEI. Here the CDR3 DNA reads TGTGCCAGCAGTTTTCCGGGACAGGGTACCGATACGCAGTATTTT. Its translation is CASSFPGQGTDTQYF.

The CDR3 bases are TGTGCCAGCAGTCGGGACAGGAAAGGGAAGGCTGAAGCTTTCTTT. Translating it yields CASSRDRKGKAEAFF. V gene TRBV6-5 combines with J gene TRBJ1-1, with 8 bases fitting TRBD1. Trimming cost V 5 bases and J 6 bases; bases outside gene matches: 11. CDR1 and CDR2 (germline): MNHEY, SVGAGI. The CDR3 contains 15 residues.

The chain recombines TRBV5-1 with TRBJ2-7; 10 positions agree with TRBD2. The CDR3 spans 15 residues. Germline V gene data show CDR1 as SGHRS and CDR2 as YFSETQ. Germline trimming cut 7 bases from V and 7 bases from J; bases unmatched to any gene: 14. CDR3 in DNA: TGCGCCAGCCGGGTAGCGGGGGGTCCTTTGGGAGAGCAGTACTTC. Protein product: CASRVAGGPLGEQYF.

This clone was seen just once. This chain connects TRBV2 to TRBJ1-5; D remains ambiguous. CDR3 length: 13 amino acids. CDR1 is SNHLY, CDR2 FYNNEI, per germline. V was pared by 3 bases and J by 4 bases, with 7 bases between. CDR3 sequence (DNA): TGTGCCAGCAGTGATGCGGGAAATCAGCCCCAGCATTTT. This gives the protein CASSDAGNQPQHF.

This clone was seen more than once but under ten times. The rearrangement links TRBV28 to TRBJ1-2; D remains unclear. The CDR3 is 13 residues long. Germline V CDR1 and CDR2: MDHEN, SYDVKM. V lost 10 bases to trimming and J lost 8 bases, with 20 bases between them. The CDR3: CATRPDYSRGYTF. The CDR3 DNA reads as TGTGCCACTCGACCTGACTACTCTCGGGGCTACACCTTC.

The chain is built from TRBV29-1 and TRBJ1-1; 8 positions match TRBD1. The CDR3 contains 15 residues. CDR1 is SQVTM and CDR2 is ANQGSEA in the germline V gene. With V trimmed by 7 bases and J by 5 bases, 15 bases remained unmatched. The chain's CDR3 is CSATRARTGRTEAFF. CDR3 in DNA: TGCAGCGCTACCCGTGCCCGGACAGGGAGGACTGAAGCTTTCTTT.

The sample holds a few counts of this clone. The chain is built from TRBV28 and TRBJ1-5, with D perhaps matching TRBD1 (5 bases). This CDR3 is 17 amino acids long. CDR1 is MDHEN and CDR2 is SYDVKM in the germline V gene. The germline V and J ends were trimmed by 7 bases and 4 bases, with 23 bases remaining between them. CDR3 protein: CASTSSLAGIGNQPQHF. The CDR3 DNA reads TGTGCCAGCACCTCTAGTCTGGCAGGGATTGGGAATCAGCCCCAGCATTTT.

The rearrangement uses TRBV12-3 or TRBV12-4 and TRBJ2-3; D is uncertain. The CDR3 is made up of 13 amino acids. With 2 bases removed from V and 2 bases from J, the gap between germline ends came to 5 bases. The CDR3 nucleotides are TGTGCCAGCAGTTTAACTACCACAGATACGCAGTATTTT. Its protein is CASSLTTTDTQYF.